In this sample, the clone carrying this T cell receptor (beta chain) turned up once. Using immunoSEQ multiplex PCR, the repertoire was profiled, and TCRdb retains in-frame clones only, with some absent. The sample holds approximately 100,000 clones, more than 85% seen once. This record comes from a study of control samples from healthy donors and cancer patients. The CDR3 sequence is 17 residues long. The V segment lost 0 bases and the J segment 2 bases; nucleotides outside the gene matches: 4. Germline CDR1 KGHSH, CDR2 LQKENI. The sequence came from a man aged 55 to 70 with lung cancer. What was sequenced was PBMCs. The chain has TRBV18 and TRBJ1-2; 12 bases line up with TRBD1. CDR3 in DNA: TGTGCCAGCTCACCACCGCCGGGACAGGGGGCGAACTATGGCTACACCTTC. It encodes CASSPPPGQGANYGYTF.